These T cell receptor beta chains were read from a single sample in a study of technical replicates of blood from several donors. This table comes from immunoSEQ multiplex PCR, and its TCRdb copy is limited to in-frame clones, with some not included. The sample lists around 62,000 clones, under 98% occurring once. Sequenced material: T cells isolated from PBMCs. The receptors come from a human donor in good health. CDR3s include the opening cysteine and the closing phenylalanine or tryptophan. The order of the fields is D gene, V gene, J gene, clone size, CDR3 DNA, CDR3 protein. D genes are given only for firm matches. Clone size, where shown, is once, few, many, or a class for clones that have expanded.

TRBD2	TRBV7-8	TRBJ2-2	once	TGTGCCAGCAGTCCCGGACTAGGTATCGGGGAGCTGTTTTTT	CASSPGLGIGELFF
NA	TRBV11-3	TRBJ1-1	NA	TGTGCCAGCACCATGGGGGGAGGGAGAACTGAAGCTTTCTTT	CASTMGGGRTEAFF
TRBD1	TRBV27	TRBJ1-2	NA	TGTGCCAGCAGACAAGACAGGGCCTATGGCTACACCTTC	CASRQDRAYGYTF
NA	TRBV11-3	TRBJ2-5	NA	TGTGCCAGCACCCCTCCGGGGGTAGAGACCCAGTACTTC	CASTPPGVETQYF
NA	TRBV27	TRBJ2-3	NA	TGTGCCAGCAGTTTTCGTAGAGGCACAGATACGCAGTATTTT	CASSFRRGTDTQYF
TRBD1	TRBV5-1	TRBJ1-2	NA	TGCGCCAGCAGCTCCGGGACAGGGGACTATGGCTACACCTTC	CASSSGTGDYGYTF
NA	TRBV6-5	TRBJ2-3	NA	TGTGCCAGCAGTTTGTGGGGGCCTAGCACAGATACGCAGTATTTT	CASSLWGPSTDTQYF
NA	TRBV19	TRBJ2-7	once	TGTGCCAGTAGTATATACGGCGTAACAGGTAGGATCTACGAGCAGTACTTC	CASSIYGVTGRIYEQYF
TRBD1	TRBV18	TRBJ1-3	NA	TGTGCCAGCTCAGCAGCAGGGGGCAACTCTGGAAACACCATATATTTT	CASSAAGGNSGNTIYF
NA	TRBV6-1	TRBJ1-1	few	TGTGCCAGCAGTTCTTGGGGAGGTGAAGCTTTCTTT	CASSSWGGEAFF
NA	TRBV28	TRBJ1-1	NA	TGTGCCAGCAGTTTGGGGGGATTTGGGGTTATGAACACTGAAGCTTTCTTT	CASSLGGFGVMNTEAFF
NA	TRBV30	TRBJ1-1	NA	TGTGCCTGGAGTTTAATGAACACTGAAGCTTTCTTT	CAWSLMNTEAFF
NA	TRBV7-9	TRBJ1-1	NA	TGTGCCAGCAACAGGATCATGAACACTGAAGCTTTCTTT	CASNRIMNTEAFF
NA	TRBV29-1	TRBJ1-1	NA	TGCAGCGTTGGGCTGAACACTGAAGCTTTCTTT	CSVGLNTEAFF
TRBD2	TRBV7-7	TRBJ2-1	few	TGTGCTAGCAGCTTAGAAGTAGCGGGGGTCACGGGGTTTTACAATGAGCAGTTCTTC	CASSLEVAGVTGFYNEQFF
NA	TRBV30	TRBJ1-3	NA	TGTGCCTGGAGTGTGACAGGTCCACGAAACACCATATATTTT	CAWSVTGPRNTIYF
NA	TRBV19	TRBJ1-1	NA	TGTGCCAGTAGTATCGGACAGTTGAACACTGAAGCTTTCTTT	CASSIGQLNTEAFF
TRBD1	TRBV11-3	TRBJ2-6	NA	TGTGCCAGCAGCTCCAGATGGCGGGACAGGAGCTCTGGGGCCAACGTCCTGACTTTC	CASSSRWRDRSSGANVLTF
TRBD1	TRBV14	TRBJ1-1	NA	TGTGCCACCAATACCCTTATCCAGGGGGCCAGAACTGAAGCTTTCTTT	CATNTLIQGARTEAFF
NA	TRBV7-8	TRBJ2-5	NA	TGTGCCAGCAGCTTAACCCCAGCGGAGACCCAGTACTTC	CASSLTPAETQYF
TRBD2	TRBV27	TRBJ2-7	NA	TGTGCCAGCAGTTCTAGCGGGACCTCCTACGAGCAGTACTTC	CASSSSGTSYEQYF
TRBD1	TRBV11-2	TRBJ2-7	NA	TGTGCCAGCAGCCTGCAGGGGGCTGGCGAGCAGTACTTC	CASSLQGAGEQYF
TRBD1	TRBV7-8	TRBJ2-7	NA	TGTGCCAGCAGCTGGGGACAGGGGTACGAGCAGTACTTC	CASSWGQGYEQYF
NA	TRBV4-2	TRBJ2-1	NA	TGTGCCAGCAGCTTAAATCCTACAGGGTTATACAATGAGCAGTTCTTC	CASSLNPTGLYNEQFF
NA	TRBV7-8	TRBJ2-7	NA	TGTGCCAGCAGTTCGGGACTTAGTTACGAGCAGTACTTC	CASSSGLSYEQYF
TRBD1	TRBV19	TRBJ1-4	NA	TGTGCCACCTCTTGGACAGGATTCATGACTAATGAAAAACTGTTTTTT	CATSWTGFMTNEKLFF
TRBD2	TRBV5-1	TRBJ2-1	NA	TGCGCCAGCAGCGTGGGACTAGCGGGAGGAAACCATGAGCAGTTCTTC	CASSVGLAGGNHEQFF
TRBD1	TRBV2	TRBJ1-1	NA	TGTGCCGGCCTTTCAGGGGGTGCAACTGAAGCTTTCTTT	CAGLSGGATEAFF
TRBD2	TRBV19	TRBJ2-5	NA	TGTGCCAGTAGTATTATCCTAGCGGGAGAACAAGAGACCCAGTACTTC	CASSIILAGEQETQYF
TRBD2	TRBV7-3	TRBJ2-3	NA	TGTGCCAGCAGCGTAGCGGGGCTAAGCACAGATACGCAGTATTTT	CASSVAGLSTDTQYF
NA	TRBV30	TRBJ2-2	NA	TGTGCCTGGAGTGTACTCGGACTCAACACCGGGGAGCTGTTTTTT	CAWSVLGLNTGELFF
NA	TRBV4-1	TRBJ1-3	NA	TGCGCCAGCAGCCAACTAGGCAGGGGAGAAACTGGAAACACCATATATTTT	CASSQLGRGETGNTIYF
TRBD2	TRBV28	TRBJ2-1	NA	TGTGCCAGCACCCTAGGACTAGCGGGAGCGACGTACGACAATGAGCAGTTCTTC	CASTLGLAGATYDNEQFF
TRBD2	TRBV7-3	TRBJ2-1	NA	TGTGCCAGCAGCTTAACTAACGGGAGGACCTACAATGAGCAGTTCTTC	CASSLTNGRTYNEQFF
NA	TRBV6-1	TRBJ1-2	NA	TGTGCCAGCAGCACCCTGACAGGACCTAACTATGGCTACACCTTC	CASSTLTGPNYGYTF
NA	TRBV27	TRBJ1-5	NA	TGTGCCAGCAGGGCGGGCAATCAGCCCCAGCATTTT	CASRAGNQPQHF
NA	TRBV6-4	TRBJ2-7	NA	TGTGCCAGCAGTGACTCGATATCCAGCGAGCAGTACTTC	CASSDSISSEQYF
NA	TRBV6-5	TRBJ1-3	once	TGTGCCAGCAGTTACAGTGCGGATACCTCTGGAAACACCATATATTTT	CASSYSADTSGNTIYF
NA	TRBV4-2	TRBJ2-7	NA	TGTGCCAGCAGCCAAGCTAGGTCAACGGCGTACGAGCAGTACTTC	CASSQARSTAYEQYF
NA	TRBV6-1	TRBJ2-1	NA	TGTGCCAGCAGTGATTACCGGGACACTTACAATGAGCAGTTCTTC	CASSDYRDTYNEQFF
TRBD2	TRBV30	TRBJ2-5	NA	TGTGCCTGGAGTGTACTAGCGGGAGAGACCCAGTACTTC	CAWSVLAGETQYF
TRBD2	TRBV13	TRBJ2-2	NA	TGTGCCAGCACCCAGGCCCCTAGCGGGAGGGCCGGGGAGCTGTTTTTT	CASTQAPSGRAGELFF
TRBD1	TRBV5-1	TRBJ2-7	NA	TGCGCCAGCAGCAGAACAGGGGGAGGCTCCTACGAGCAGTACTTC	CASSRTGGGSYEQYF
TRBD1	TRBV29-1	TRBJ2-2	NA	TGCAGCGTCGAGAGACAGGGGCTGGACGGGGAGCTGTTTTTT	CSVERQGLDGELFF
NA	TRBV10-2	TRBJ2-7	NA	TGCGCCAGCAGTGAGACAGACTACGAGCAGTACTTC	CASSETDYEQYF
TRBD1	TRBV2	TRBJ2-7	NA	TGTGCCAGCAGTGGAGGCGCGGGACAGGGGCGATACGAGCAGTACTTC	CASSGGAGQGRYEQYF
NA	TRBV6-5	TRBJ2-1	NA	TGTGCCAGCAGTTACATTCGGAGGGGTGATGAGCAGTTCTTC	CASSYIRRGDEQFF
NA	TRBV27	TRBJ2-1	NA	TGTGCCAGCAGTTTTTCGCAGGGAAAATTCTACAATGAGCAGTTCTTC	CASSFSQGKFYNEQFF
TRBD1	TRBV10-3	TRBJ1-2	NA	TGTGCCATCAGTGAGTCGTGGACAGGTCATTATGGCTACACCTTC	CAISESWTGHYGYTF
NA	TRBV9	TRBJ1-4	NA	TGTGCCAGCAGCGTTACAGGGTATAGCATGGAAAAACTGTTTTTT	CASSVTGYSMEKLFF
TRBD1	TRBV5-1	TRBJ2-3	NA	TGCGCCAGCAGCTTATGGGACAGAGAAGATACGCAGTATTTT	CASSLWDREDTQYF
NA	TRBV30	TRBJ1-3	NA	TGTGCCTGGGGGGAGCTTGGAAACACCATATATTTT	CAWGELGNTIYF
NA	TRBV2	TRBJ2-3	NA	TGTGCCAGCAGTCCGTTTTCCAGGGGCGGCACAGATACGCAGTATTTT	CASSPFSRGGTDTQYF